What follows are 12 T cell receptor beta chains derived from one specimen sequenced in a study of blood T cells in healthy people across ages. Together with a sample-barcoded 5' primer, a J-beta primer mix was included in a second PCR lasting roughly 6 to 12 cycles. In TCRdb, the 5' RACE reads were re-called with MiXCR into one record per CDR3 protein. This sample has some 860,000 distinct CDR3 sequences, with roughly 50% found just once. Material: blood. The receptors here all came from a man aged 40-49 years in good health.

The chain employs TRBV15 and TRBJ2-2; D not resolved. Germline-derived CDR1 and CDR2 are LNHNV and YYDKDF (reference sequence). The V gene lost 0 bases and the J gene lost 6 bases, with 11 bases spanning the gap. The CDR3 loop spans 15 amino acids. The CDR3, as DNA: TGTGCCACCAGCAGAGATAGTATATCTTCCGGGGAGCTGTTTTTT. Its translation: CATSRDSISSGELFF.

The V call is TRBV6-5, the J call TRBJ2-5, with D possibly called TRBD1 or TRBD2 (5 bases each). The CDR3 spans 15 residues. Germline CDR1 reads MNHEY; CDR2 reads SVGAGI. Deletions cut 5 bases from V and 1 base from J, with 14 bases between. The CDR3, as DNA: TGTGCCAGCAGTCAGGGTTGGGGGATCCAAGAGACCCAGTACTTC. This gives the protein CASSQGWGIQETQYF.

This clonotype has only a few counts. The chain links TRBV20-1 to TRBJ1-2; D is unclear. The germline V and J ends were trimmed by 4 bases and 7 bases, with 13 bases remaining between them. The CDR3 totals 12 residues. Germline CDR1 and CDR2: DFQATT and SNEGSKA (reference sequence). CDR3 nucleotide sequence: TGCAGTGCTACCAACACAACCGCTGGCTACACCTTC. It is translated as CSATNTTAGYTF.

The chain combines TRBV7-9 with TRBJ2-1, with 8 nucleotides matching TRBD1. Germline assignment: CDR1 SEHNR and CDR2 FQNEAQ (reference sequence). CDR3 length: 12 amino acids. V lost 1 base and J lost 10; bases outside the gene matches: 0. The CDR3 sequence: CASSLGDREQFF. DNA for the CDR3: TGTGCCAGCAGCTTAGGGGACAGGGAGCAGTTCTTC. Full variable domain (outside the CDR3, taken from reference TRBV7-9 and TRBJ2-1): DTGVSQNPRHKITKRGQNVTFRCDPISEHNRLYWYRQTLGQGPEFLTYFQNEAQLEKSRLLSDRFSAERPKGSFSTLEIQRTEQGDSAMYLCASSLGDREQFFGPGTRLTVL.

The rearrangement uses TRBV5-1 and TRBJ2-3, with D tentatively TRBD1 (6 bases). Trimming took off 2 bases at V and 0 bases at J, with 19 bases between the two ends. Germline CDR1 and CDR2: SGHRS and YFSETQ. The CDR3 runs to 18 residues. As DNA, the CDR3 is TGCGCCAGCAGCTTAGACCCTCCCGGGACACCGAGCACAGATACGCAGTATTTT. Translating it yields CASSLDPPGTPSTDTQYF.

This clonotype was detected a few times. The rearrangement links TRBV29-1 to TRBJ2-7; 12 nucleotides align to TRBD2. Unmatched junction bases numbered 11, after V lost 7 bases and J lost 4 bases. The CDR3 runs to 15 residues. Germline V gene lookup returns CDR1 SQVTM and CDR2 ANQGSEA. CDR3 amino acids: CSAGGGLAGSYEQYF. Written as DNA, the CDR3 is TGCAGCGCAGGAGGCGGACTAGCGGGATCTTACGAGCAGTACTTC.

In DNA form, the CDR3 reads TGTGCCTGGAGTCCCCGGGGGACAGGGGGTGAAAAACTGTTTTTT. Its translation: CAWSPRGTGGEKLFF. The chain has TRBV30 and TRBJ1-4, with TRBD1 matching over 11 bases. The CDR3 is 15 residues long. The V segment lost 2 bases and the J segment 7 bases; nucleotides outside the gene matches: 6. Germline assignment: CDR1 GTSNPN and CDR2 SVGIG (reference sequence).

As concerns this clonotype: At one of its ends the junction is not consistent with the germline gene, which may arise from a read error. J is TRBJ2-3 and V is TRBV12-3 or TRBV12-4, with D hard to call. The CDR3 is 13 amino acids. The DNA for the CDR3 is TGTGCCAGCAGTTTGCGAACCCCAGATGCGCAGTATTTT. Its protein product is CASSLRTPDAQYF.

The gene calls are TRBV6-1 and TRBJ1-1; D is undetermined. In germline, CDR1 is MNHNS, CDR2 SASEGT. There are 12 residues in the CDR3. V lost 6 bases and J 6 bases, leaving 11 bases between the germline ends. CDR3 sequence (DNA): TGTGCCAGCAGAGATATCCGGGCTGAAGCTTTCTTT. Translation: CASRDIRAEAFF.

CDR3 DNA sequence: TGTGCCACCAGCACATACAATGAGCAGTTCTTC. This sequence encodes CATSTYNEQFF. V gene TRBV15 combines with J gene TRBJ2-1; D gene uncertain. The CDR3 covers 11 residues. Germline values: CDR1 LNHNV, CDR2 YYDKDF (reference sequence). With 4 bases removed from V and 4 bases from J, the gap between germline ends came to 2 bases.

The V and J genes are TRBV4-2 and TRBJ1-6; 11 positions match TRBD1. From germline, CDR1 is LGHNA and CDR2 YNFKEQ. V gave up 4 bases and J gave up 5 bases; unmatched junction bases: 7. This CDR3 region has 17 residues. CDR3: CASSPRPGQGDNSPLHF. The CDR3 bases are TGTGCCAGCAGCCCGCGCCCGGGACAGGGGGATAATTCACCCCTCCACTTT.

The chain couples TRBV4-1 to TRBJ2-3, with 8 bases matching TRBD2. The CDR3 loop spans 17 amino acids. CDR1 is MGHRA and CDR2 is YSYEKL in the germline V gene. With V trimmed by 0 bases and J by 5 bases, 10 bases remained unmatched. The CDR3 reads CASSQESALAVIDTQYF. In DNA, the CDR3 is TGCGCCAGCAGCCAAGAATCGGCACTAGCGGTCATAGATACGCAGTATTTT.